The 16 T cell receptor beta chains given below trace back to one sample, sequenced in a study of blood T cell repertoires in COVID-19. Here immunoSEQ multiplex PCR was the method, and the copy in TCRdb shows in-frame clones only, minus some. The data hold fewer than 250,000 clones, with 85% to 90% observed a single time. The sample taken for sequencing was PBMCs or T cells enriched from blood (not recorded which). These receptors all stem from a man aged 50-60 years who had been exposed to COVID-19.

The rearrangement links TRBV5-1 to TRBJ2-3; tentatively, D is TRBD2 (7 bases). The CDR3 length is 17 residues. Trimming removed 1 base from V and 4 bases from J, with 19 bases in between. Per the germline V gene, CDR1 is SGHRS and CDR2 is YFSETQ. Here the CDR3 DNA reads TGCGCCAGCAGCTTGCAACTTCAGGGGCGGGGGTCAGATACGCAGTATTTT. This codes for CASSLQLQGRGSDTQYF.

This clone was seen just once. This chain joins TRBV6-5 and TRBJ1-2, with no clear D. With 6 bases removed from V and 4 bases from J, the gap between germline ends came to 18 bases. Germline assignment: CDR1 MNHEY and CDR2 SVGAGI. The CDR3 spans 15 residues. CDR3 nucleotide sequence: TGTGCCAGCAGGTACCGACTACAGAGCCGCTATGGCTACACCTTC. Amino acids: CASRYRLQSRYGYTF.

V and J are TRBV5-1 and TRBJ2-1, with 8 bases that match TRBD1. The V segment lost 4 bases and the J segment 4 bases; nucleotides outside the gene matches: 10. The CDR3 contains 16 residues. Germline lookup yields CDR1 SGHRS and CDR2 YFSETQ. In DNA form, the CDR3 reads TGCGCCAGCAGCCCCACCCCGGGACAGGCTTACAATGAGCAGTTCTTC. Its protein is CASSPTPGQAYNEQFF. Full variable domain (rest looked up from reference TRBV5-1 and TRBJ2-1): KAGVTQTPRYLIKTRGQQVTLSCSPISGHRSVSWYQQTPGQGLQFLFEYFSETQRNKGNFPGRFSGRQFSNSRSEMNVSTLELGDSALYLCASSPTPGQAYNEQFFGPGTRLTVL.

The chain uses TRBV13 and TRBJ2-5; no clear D. Per the germline V gene, CDR1 is PRHDT and CDR2 is FYEKMQ (reference sequence). CDR3 size: 14 residues. Trimming left V 2 bases short and J 5 bases short, with 12 bases between. The CDR3 loop is CASSLPGVGETQYF. In DNA form, the CDR3 reads TGTGCCAGCAGCTTACCGGGTGTTGGGGAGACCCAGTACTTC.

This sequence joins TRBV30 and TRBJ1-6, with D hard to call. Trimming removed 6 bases from V and 13 bases from J, with 19 bases in between. Looked up from germline, CDR1 is GTSNPN and CDR2 is SVGIG (reference sequence). The CDR3 extends over 13 amino acids. The CDR3, as DNA: TGTGCCTGCACTGACACGGGAGAGGCCCCCCTCCACTTT. Translation gives CACTDTGEAPLHF.

The chain uses TRBV6-2 or TRBV6-3 and TRBJ1-1, with 7 bases lining up with TRBD1. V was pared by 2 bases and J by 6 bases, with 3 bases of the junction left unmatched. Germline CDR1 and CDR2: MNHEY and SVGEGT. CDR3 length: 13 residues. CDR3 bases: TGTGCCAGCAGTTACGGGACAGTGTCTGAAGCTTTCTTT. As protein: CASSYGTVSEAFF.

V is TRBV5-1 and J is TRBJ1-4, with 10 bases lining up with TRBD1. Germline V lookup: CDR1 SGHRS, CDR2 YFSETQ. The V gene end was trimmed by 2 bases and the J gene end by 0 bases; junction bases not matched to a gene: 1. CDR3 length equals 16 residues. CDR3 coding DNA: TGCGCCAGCAGCTTCGGACAGGGGGCAACTAATGAAAAACTGTTTTTT. This translates into CASSFGQGATNEKLFF.

The J gene is TRBJ1-5, the V gene TRBV1; TRBD1, as called in the table, went unchecked against the DNA. TRBV1 is shown as a pseudogene. CDR3 length: 16 amino acids. CDR3 loop: CTSSQPTGDPSGPQHF. The DNA of the CDR3 is TGCACCAGCAGCCAACCTACAGGGGACCCATCCGGGCCCCAGCATTTT.

This clone was detected once. The chain uses TRBV3-1 (or the pseudogene TRBV3-2) and TRBJ2-2, with D possibly being TRBD2 (5 bases). From germline, CDR1 is LGHDT and CDR2 YNNKEL (reference sequence). V was shortened by 4 bases and J by 0 bases, with 15 bases between the two germline ends. CDR3 length: 17 residues. The CDR3 DNA sequence: TGTGCCAGCAGCCCTTCCAGAAGCGGTTCGAACACCGGGGAGCTGTTTTTT. This codes for CASSPSRSGSNTGELFF.

The genes are TRBV28 and TRBJ2-5; D call uncertain. Germline V gene sequence: CDR1 MDHEN, CDR2 SYDVKM. V lost 5 bases and J 1 base, leaving 5 bases between the germline ends. This CDR3 contains 12 residues. As DNA, the CDR3 is TGTGCCAGCAGTCTTTTCCAAGAGACCCAGTACTTC. This sequence encodes CASSLFQETQYF.

The chain is built from TRBV24-1 and TRBJ2-3; TRBD1 matches at 8 bases. Germline V lookup: CDR1 KGHDR, CDR2 SFDVKD. The CDR3 is 14 amino acids. Germline trimming cut 9 bases from V and 0 bases from J; bases unmatched to any gene: 4. The CDR3 region has the DNA TGTGCCACCGGAGGGACAGGCAGCACAGATACGCAGTATTTT. Amino acids: CATGGTGSTDTQYF.

V and J are TRBV3-1 (or the pseudogene TRBV3-2) and TRBJ2-3; 9 bases are shared with TRBD2. Germline CDR1 and CDR2: LGHDT and YNNKEL (reference sequence). The CDR3 has 17 amino acids. The trim removed 2 bases at V and 0 bases at J, leaving 6 bases unmatched. The CDR3 DNA reads as TGTGCCAGCAGCCAATGGCGGGGGGGCCAAAGCACAGATACGCAGTATTTT. Its translation is CASSQWRGGQSTDTQYF.

The rearrangement uses TRBV5-6 and TRBJ2-7; 13 positions agree with TRBD2. Germline assignment: CDR1 SGHDT and CDR2 YYEEEE. The junction had 3 bases not matched to a gene; V was cut back by 4 bases and J by 2 bases. The CDR3 consists of 15 residues. As DNA, the CDR3 is TGTGCCAGCAGCGGACTAGCGGGAGAGGCCTACGAGCAGTACGTC. Its protein product is CASSGLAGEAYEQYV.

This chain links TRBV7-6 with TRBJ2-5; 8 positions agree with TRBD2. J was trimmed by 2 bases and V by 5 bases; bases with no gene match: 7. Germline V gene lookup returns CDR1 SGHVS and CDR2 FNYEAQ. The CDR3 totals 15 residues. The DNA of the CDR3 is TGTGCCAGCAGCCCCTTTGTAGCGGGGCAAGAGACCCAGTACTTC. This translates into CASSPFVAGQETQYF.

This clone occurred a few times. This sequence joins TRBV3-1 (or the pseudogene TRBV3-2) and TRBJ2-1; 8 nucleotides align to TRBD1. This CDR3 comprises 14 residues. With 1 base clipped from V and 12 bases from J, the junction kept 8 bases outside the gene matches. CDR1 and CDR2 from the germline V gene are LGHDT and YNNKEL (reference sequence). CDR3 protein: CASSQGLTDRGQFF. CDR3 coding DNA: TGTGCCAGCAGCCAAGGCTTGACAGACAGGGGGCAGTTCTTC.

The chain combines TRBV7-2 with TRBJ1-5; D is undetermined. Germline V gene sequence: CDR1 SGHTA, CDR2 FQGNSA. Trimming took 1 base from V and 7 from J, leaving 11 bases between them. The CDR3 has 14 residues. The CDR3 nucleotides read TGTGCCAGCAGCTTAGACAGAGCGGAACAGCCCCAGCATTTT. Translated, it gives CASSLDRAEQPQHF.